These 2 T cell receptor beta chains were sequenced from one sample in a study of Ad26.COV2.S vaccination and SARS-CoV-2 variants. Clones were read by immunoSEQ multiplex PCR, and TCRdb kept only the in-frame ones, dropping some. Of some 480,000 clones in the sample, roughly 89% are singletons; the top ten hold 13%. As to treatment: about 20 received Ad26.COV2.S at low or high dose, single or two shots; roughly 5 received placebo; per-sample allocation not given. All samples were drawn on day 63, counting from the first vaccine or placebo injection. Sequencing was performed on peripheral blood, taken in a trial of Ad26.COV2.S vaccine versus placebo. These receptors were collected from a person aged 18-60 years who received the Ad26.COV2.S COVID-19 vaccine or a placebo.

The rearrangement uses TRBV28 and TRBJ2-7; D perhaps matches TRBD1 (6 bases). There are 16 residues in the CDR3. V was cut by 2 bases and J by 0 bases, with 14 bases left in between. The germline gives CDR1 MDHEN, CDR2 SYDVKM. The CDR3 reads CASSLHRTGSSYEQYF. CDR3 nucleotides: TGTGCCAGCAGTTTACATCGTACAGGGAGCTCCTACGAGCAGTACTTC.

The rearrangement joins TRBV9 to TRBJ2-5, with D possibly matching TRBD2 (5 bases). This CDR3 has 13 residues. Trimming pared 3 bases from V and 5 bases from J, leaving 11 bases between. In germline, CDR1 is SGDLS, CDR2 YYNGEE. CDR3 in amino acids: CASSAGGLETQYF. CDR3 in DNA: TGTGCCAGCAGCGCAGGAGGTTTGGAGACCCAGTACTTC. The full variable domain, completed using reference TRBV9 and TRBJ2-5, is DSGVTQTPKHLITATGQRVTLRCSPRSGDLSVYWYQQSLDQGLQFLIQYYNGEERAKGNILERFSAQQFPDLHSELNLSSLELGDSALYFCASSAGGLETQYFGPGTRLLVL.